Sequencing of this T cell receptor (beta chain) was carried out in a study of T cell repertoires in cytomegalovirus infection. Findings of the study overall: The ex vivo response was dominated by HLA-C-restricted CMV-specific TCR beta clonotypes.

Turning to this clonotype: Its antigen is as yet unknown.

TCRdb ran MiXCR on the reads and lists one entry per CDR3 protein. The data show about 24,000 distinct CDR3 sequences, approximately 22% seen once. This clonotype was sampled from a human donor in good health (CMV status not recorded). Some clones in this sample may be carry-over from other donors' samples. Sequenced here: CD8+ T cells from cultured PBMCs, sampled from culture after CMV antigen stimulation.

CDR3 nucleotide sequence: TGTGCCAGCAGTTACGATTGGGGGGCCGATGATACGCAGTATTTT. Amino acid sequence: CASSYDWGADDTQYF. This chain joins TRBV6-5 and TRBJ2-3; D tentatively reads TRBD1 or TRBD2 (6 bases each). Germline CDR1 MNHEY, CDR2 SVGAGI. V was clipped by 2 bases and J by 6 bases, with 15 bases between them. The CDR3 is 15 residues long.